The 29 T cell receptor beta chains given below trace back to one sample, sequenced in a study of blood T cell repertoires in COVID-19. Measured with immunoSEQ multiplex PCR; TCRdb has only the in-frame clones, and not every one. The sample lists about 200,000 clones, about nine tenths seen once, with almost 4% in the top ten. The sample consisted of PBMCs or T cells enriched from blood (not recorded which). The receptors come from a woman between 25 and 40 years old with acute COVID-19.

The chain carries TRBV19 and TRBJ2-3; possible D gene TRBD2, 7 bases. V shed 6 bases and J shed 4 bases, with 20 bases lying between them. The length of the CDR3 is 16 residues. Germline CDR1 and CDR2: LNHDA and SQIVND (reference sequence). The CDR3 reads CASSRQGEGGPDTQYF. The CDR3 bases are TGTGCCAGTAGCCGACAAGGGGAGGGGGGTCCAGATACGCAGTATTTT.

The rearrangement joins TRBV5-5 to TRBJ1-1; D uncertain. Trimming removed 2 bases at V and 1 base at J, with 9 bases between. The CDR3 sequence is 14 residues long. Germline V gene data show CDR1 as SGHKS and CDR2 as YYEKEE (reference sequence). In DNA form, the CDR3 reads TGTGCCAGCAGCTTTTTGAGCGGGAACACTGAAGCTTTCTTT. This encodes CASSFLSGNTEAFF.

This chain links TRBV5-1 with TRBJ1-3, with D hard to call. In germline, CDR1 is SGHRS, CDR2 YFSETQ. The CDR3 covers 14 residues. Trimming left V 0 bases short and J 9 bases short, with 13 bases between. The CDR3 DNA reads as TGCGCCAGCAGCTTGGCCGAGGGATTTGGCACCATATATTTT. Translating it yields CASSLAEGFGTIYF.

The chain couples TRBV9 to TRBJ2-3; maybe TRBD2 (5 bases). Between the trimmed V and J ends, which lost 1 base and 0 bases, there was a span of 12 bases. The CDR3 has 16 residues. CDR1 and CDR2 from the germline V gene are SGDLS and YYNGEE. As DNA, the CDR3 is TGTGCCAGCAGCGTACGGTCGGGGAGTAGCACAGATACGCAGTATTTT. Protein sequence: CASSVRSGSSTDTQYF.

The chain combines TRBV7-4 with TRBJ2-2; a possible D gene is TRBD2 (5 bases). Germline V gives CDR1 SGHVT, CDR2 SQSDAQ. The germline V and J ends were trimmed by 4 bases and 8 bases, with 11 bases remaining between them. The CDR3 length is 13 residues. This CDR3 is CASSWRYSGELFF. CDR3 bases: TGTGCCAGCAGCTGGAGGTATTCGGGGGAGCTGTTTTTT. Full variable domain (rest looked up from reference TRBV7-4 and TRBJ2-2): GAGVSQSPRYKVAKRGRDVALRCDSISGHVTLYWYRQTLGQGSEVLTYSQSDAQRDKSGRPSGRFSAERPERSVSTLKIQRTEQGDSAVYLCASSWRYSGELFFGEGSRLTVL.

CDR3 protein: CASSLVGSRGEEYF. In nucleotides, the CDR3 is TGTGCCAGCAGCTTGGTGGGCAGCCGGGGTGAGGAGTACTTC. This chain uses TRBV5-8 with TRBJ2-7, with D possibly being TRBD2 (5 bases). The CDR3 is 14 residues long. V lost 0 bases and J 11 bases, leaving 18 bases between the germline ends. CDR1 and CDR2 (germline): SGHTS, YDEGEE. The full variable domain, completed using reference TRBV5-8 and TRBJ2-7, is EAGVTQSPTHLIKTRGQQATLRCSPISGHTSVYWYQQALGLGLQFLLWYDEGEERNRGNFPPRFSGRQFPNYSSELNVNALELEDSALYLCASSLVGSRGEEYFGPGTRLTVT.

The chain joins TRBV10-1 to TRBJ2-1; D might be TRBD2 (7 bases). With 3 bases removed from V and 7 bases from J, the gap between germline ends came to 16 bases. The CDR3 contains 15 residues. Germline CDR1 is WNHNN and CDR2 is SYGVQD (reference sequence). This CDR3 is CASSERGGPRNEQFF. The CDR3 DNA sequence: TGCGCCAGCAGTGAACGCGGGGGCCCCCGAAATGAGCAGTTCTTC.

The chain recombines TRBV7-9 with TRBJ1-6; 10 nucleotides line up with TRBD1. CDR1 and CDR2 from the germline V gene are SEHNR and FQNEAQ (reference sequence). Trimming took 5 bases from V and 7 from J; bases not matched to a gene: 5. The CDR3 spans 15 residues. CDR3 nucleotides: TGTGCCAGCAGCCTCCGGGACAGGGGCAATTCACCCCTCCACTTT. It encodes CASSLRDRGNSPLHF.

This chain connects TRBV28 to TRBJ1-2, with D hard to call. CDR1 is MDHEN and CDR2 is SYDVKM in the germline V gene. V was trimmed by 6 bases and J by 5 bases, leaving 16 bases between them. The CDR3 is made up of 14 amino acids. CDR3 in DNA: TGTGCCAGCAGCCCTGTGACATTTCGTTATGGCTACACCTTC. It encodes CASSPVTFRYGYTF.

This sequence joins TRBV18 and TRBJ1-3; the match to TRBD1 covers 8 bases. The length of the CDR3 is 16 residues. V trimming: 4 bases; J trimming: 3 bases; junction bases outside the gene matches: 8. Germline V gene lookup returns CDR1 KGHSH and CDR2 LQKENI. The CDR3, as DNA: TGTGCCAGCTCACACCCAGGGGGCGCGAGTGGAAACACCATATATTTT. It is translated as CASSHPGGASGNTIYF.

V gene TRBV30 combines with J gene TRBJ2-1; 7 nucleotides agree with TRBD2. CDR1 GTSNPN and CDR2 SVGIG come from the germline V gene (reference sequence). Trimming cost V 2 bases and J 0 bases; bases outside gene matches: 7. The CDR3 runs to 16 residues. The CDR3 sequence is CAWSHSRTSSYNEQFF. The CDR3 coding sequence is TGTGCCTGGAGTCACTCAAGGACTAGCTCCTACAATGAGCAGTTCTTC.

The chain couples TRBV29-1 to TRBJ2-7; 8 positions agree with TRBD1. The V gene end was trimmed by 6 bases and the J gene end by 6 bases; junction bases not matched to a gene: 10. Germline V gene data show CDR1 as SQVTM and CDR2 as ANQGSEA. The CDR3 contains 13 residues. CDR3 region: CSVPDRAPPEQYF. The CDR3 bases are TGCAGCGTCCCGGACAGGGCCCCTCCCGAGCAGTACTTC.

The V and J genes are TRBV27 and TRBJ1-1, with D uncertain. CDR1 and CDR2 (germline): MNHEY, SMNVEV (reference sequence). The CDR3 contains 13 residues. The ends were cut back, 2 bases at V and 2 bases at J, with 6 bases in the middle. The CDR3 spells CASSLALNTEAFF. The CDR3 nucleotides read TGTGCCAGCAGTTTAGCACTTAACACTGAAGCTTTCTTT.

The chain uses TRBV5-1 and TRBJ1-5, with D uncertain. The ends were cut back, 1 base at V and 1 base at J, with 9 bases in the middle. Germline values: CDR1 SGHRS, CDR2 YFSETQ. The CDR3 spans 15 residues. The CDR3 here is CASSLLGESNQPQHF. Written as DNA, the CDR3 is TGCGCCAGCAGCTTGCTCGGGGAAAGCAATCAGCCCCAGCATTTT. The entire variable domain, with the rest obtained from reference TRBV5-1 and TRBJ1-5, is as follows: KAGVTQTPRYLIKTRGQQVTLSCSPISGHRSVSWYQQTPGQGLQFLFEYFSETQRNKGNFPGRFSGRQFSNSRSEMNVSTLELGDSALYLCASSLLGESNQPQHFGDGTRLSIL.

The gene calls are TRBV18 and TRBJ2-5, with a possible D match to TRBD2 (5 bases). The V end lost 0 bases, the J end lost 0 bases, and 8 bases lay between the germline ends. Per germline, CDR1 KGHSH and CDR2 LQKENI. The CDR3 covers 15 residues. CDR3 in amino acids: CASSPPGGYQETQYF. CDR3 bases: TGTGCCAGCTCACCACCAGGAGGATACCAAGAGACCCAGTACTTC.

The chain has TRBV7-9 and TRBJ1-2, with TRBD1 identical over 8 bases. In germline, CDR1 is SEHNR, CDR2 FQNEAQ (reference sequence). The V and J ends lost 2 bases and 8 bases, in that order; junction bases with no gene match: 4. This CDR3 has 13 residues. DNA for the CDR3: TGTGCCAGCAGCTTAAATGGACAGGGAGGCTACACCTTC. It is translated as CASSLNGQGGYTF.

The chain recombines TRBV24-1 with TRBJ1-1; D not certain. Germline assignment: CDR1 KGHDR and CDR2 SFDVKD. CDR3 size: 11 residues. The V gene lost 7 bases and the J gene lost 5 bases, with 7 bases spanning the gap. DNA of the CDR3: TGTGCCACCAGAGGGAGGACTGAAGCTTTCTTT. Its translation is CATRGRTEAFF.

The chain is built from TRBV27 and TRBJ2-7, with D possibly TRBD2 on 7 matching bases. The length of the CDR3 is 14 residues. V lost 6 bases, J lost 4 bases, and 16 bases lay in between. Germline loops: CDR1 MNHEY, CDR2 SMNVEV (reference sequence). The CDR3 DNA is TGTGCCAGCAGCCGACTAGGGGGGGCATACGAGCAGTACTTC. Protein product: CASSRLGGAYEQYF.

The chain recombines TRBV19 with TRBJ1-2; D is possibly TRBD1 (6 bases). CDR1 is LNHDA, CDR2 SQIVND, per germline (reference sequence). The CDR3 totals 14 residues. The V end was cut by 9 bases, the J end by 6 bases, with 20 bases between. This CDR3 is CASHHTNRVDGYTF. The CDR3 DNA reads as TGTGCCAGCCACCATACGAACAGGGTGGATGGCTACACCTTC.

The V and J genes are TRBV19 and TRBJ1-4, with TRBD1 identical over 7 bases. The junction had 2 bases not matched to a gene; V was cut back by 7 bases and J by 0 bases. The CDR3 has 14 amino acids. The V gene's germline CDR1 is LNHDA and CDR2 SQIVND (reference sequence). The CDR3 bases are TGTGCCAGTAAGACAGGGCCAACTAATGAAAAACTGTTTTTT. It encodes CASKTGPTNEKLFF.

This clone was observed once. J is TRBJ1-5 and V is TRBV28; D uncertain. This CDR3 has 12 amino acids. CDR1 is MDHEN, CDR2 SYDVKM, per germline. With 11 bases removed from V and 1 base from J, the gap between germline ends came to 9 bases. The CDR3 is CASKQSNQPQHF. The CDR3 DNA reads TGTGCCTCAAAACAGAGCAATCAGCCCCAGCATTTT.

The chain links TRBV19 to TRBJ2-1, with TRBD2 matching 10 bases. Trimming cost V 3 bases and J 6 bases; bases outside gene matches: 5. Germline V gene lookup returns CDR1 LNHDA and CDR2 SQIVND (reference sequence). There are 15 residues in the CDR3. The CDR3 bases are TGTGCCAGTAGTATGGCTAGCGGGGGTCCCAATGAGCAGTTCTTC. It specifies CASSMASGGPNEQFF.

This sequence joins TRBV5-6 and TRBJ1-3, with D perhaps TRBD1 (5 bases). CDR1 SGHDT and CDR2 YYEEEE come from the germline V gene. Trimming pared 0 bases from V and 2 bases from J, leaving 9 bases between. The CDR3 length is 15 residues. The CDR3 sequence: CASSLGGAAGNTIYF. The CDR3 DNA reads TGTGCCAGCAGCTTGGGTGGGGCAGCTGGAAACACCATATATTTT.

To note about this clone: This CDR3 is also generated by other DNA sequences in the sample. The chain carries TRBV30 and TRBJ2-4; TRBD2 is a possible D gene (5 bases). Germline V lookup: CDR1 GTSNPN, CDR2 SVGIG (reference sequence). CDR3 length equals 15 residues. Trimming took 0 bases from V and 0 from J, leaving 9 bases between them. Written as DNA, the CDR3 is TGTGCCTGGAGTGTAGGCGGACTAGCCAAAAACATTCAGTACTTC. Its translation is CAWSVGGLAKNIQYF.

The chain has TRBV6-5 and TRBJ1-1, with unresolved D. The germline V gene has CDR1 MNHEY and CDR2 SVGAGI. Trimming removed 5 bases from V and 3 bases from J, with 10 bases in between. There are 13 residues in the CDR3. The CDR3 DNA sequence: TGTGCCAGCAGTAACCCTACGGACACTGAAGCTTTCTTT. This encodes CASSNPTDTEAFF.

The chain has TRBV5-8 and TRBJ1-6, with D possibly being TRBD1 (6 bases). The CDR3 is 13 amino acids. The ends were cut back, 5 bases at V and 7 bases at J, with 10 bases in the middle. The V gene's germline CDR1 is SGHTS and CDR2 YDEGEE. This chain's CDR3 is CASSNRANSPLHF. In DNA, the CDR3 is TGTGCCAGCAGTAACAGGGCGAATTCACCCCTCCACTTT.

This clone was observed a single time. The CDR3 spells CASSETSGYNEQFF. The DNA for the CDR3 is TGCGCCAGCAGTGAGACCTCGGGTTACAATGAGCAGTTCTTC. The chain joins TRBV10-2 to TRBJ2-1, with D hard to call. The length of the CDR3 is 14 residues. Per germline, CDR1 WSHSY and CDR2 SAAADI. Deletions cut 2 bases from V and 4 bases from J, with 9 bases between.

The gene calls are TRBV18 and TRBJ1-1; D is possibly TRBD1 (6 bases). Per the germline V gene, CDR1 is KGHSH and CDR2 is LQKENI. Trimming removed 3 bases from V and 7 bases from J, with 18 bases in between. This CDR3 spans 15 amino acids. CDR3 sequence (DNA): TGTGCCAGCTCACCGACCCCCGGGACAAATATTGAAGCTTTCTTT. It specifies CASSPTPGTNIEAFF. Looking up the rest from reference TRBV18 and TRBJ1-1 gives the full variable domain: NAGVMQNPRHLVRRRGQEARLRCSPMKGHSHVYWYRQLPEEGLKFMVYLQKENIIDESGMPKERFSAEFPKEGPSILRIQQVVRGDSAAYFCASSPTPGTNIEAFFGQGTRLTVV.

This chain uses TRBV7-2 with TRBJ2-7; possible D gene TRBD1, 6 bases. The CDR3 is 16 amino acids. Germline V gene lookup returns CDR1 SGHTA and CDR2 FQGNSA. Trimming removed 3 bases from V and 2 bases from J, with 17 bases in between. As DNA, the CDR3 is TGTGCCAGCAGCTTCAAGGGGACCGGGACAACCTACGAGCAGTACTTC. Its translation: CASSFKGTGTTYEQYF.